The 18 T cell receptor beta chains listed next were all sequenced from one sample in a study of cytomegalovirus exposure and HLA in healthy donors. The primer mix had 60 Vbeta and 13 Jbeta primers. The protocol was immunoSEQ multiplex PCR, while the TCRdb copy is restricted to in-frame clones and leaves out a portion. The table lists around 110,000 clones. The source material was PBMCs. The receptors come from a man aged 35 to 55 in good health and CMV-seropositive.

The V and J genes are TRBV7-6 and TRBJ2-3; D is possibly TRBD2 (6 bases). V shed 5 bases and J shed 2 bases, with 11 bases lying between them. This CDR3 spans 14 amino acids. In germline, CDR1 is SGHVS, CDR2 FNYEAQ. As DNA, the CDR3 is TGTGCCAGCAGCACCAGCGGGTACACAGATACGCAGTATTTT. Translated: CASSTSGYTDTQYF.

This sequence joins TRBV7-9 and TRBJ1-2; 9 positions match TRBD1. The CDR3 has 16 residues. In germline, CDR1 is SEHNR, CDR2 FQNEAQ (reference sequence). J lost 2 bases, V lost 6 bases, and 10 bases had no gene match. The CDR3 nucleotides read TGTGCCAGCAGTCGCGGCGCACAGGGGGCGAACTATGGCTACACCTTC. Translation gives CASSRGAQGANYGYTF.

The V and J genes are TRBV10-2 and TRBJ1-1, with D unresolved. The CDR3 runs 14 residues. V was pared by 8 bases and J by 0 bases, with 13 bases between. The V gene's germline CDR1 is WSHSY and CDR2 SAAADI. CDR3 amino acids: CASAGERVNTEAFF. DNA of the CDR3: TGCGCCAGCGCCGGGGAAAGGGTGAACACTGAAGCTTTCTTT.

The V and J genes are TRBV30 and TRBJ1-3; D might be TRBD1 (6 bases). From germline, CDR1 is GTSNPN and CDR2 SVGIG (reference sequence). V lost 0 bases, J lost 2 bases, and 11 bases lay in between. This CDR3 is built from 15 residues. The DNA of the CDR3 is TGTGCCTGGAGTGTACGCAGGGGAACTGGAAACACCATATATTTT. Encoded protein: CAWSVRRGTGNTIYF.

The genes are TRBV7-2 and TRBJ2-4; 11 bases map to TRBD2. Germline values: CDR1 SGHTA, CDR2 FQGNSA. V trimming: 3 bases; J trimming: 0 bases; junction bases outside the gene matches: 1. This CDR3 comprises 16 residues. The CDR3 DNA reads as TGTGCCAGCAGCTTGGGACTAGCGGTAGCCAAAAACATTCAGTACTTC. It encodes CASSLGLAVAKNIQYF. The entire variable domain, with the rest obtained from reference TRBV7-2 and TRBJ2-4, is as follows: GAGVSQSPSNKVTEKGKDVELRCDPISGHTALYWYRQSLGQGLEFLIYFQGNSAPDKSGLPSDRFSAERTGGSVSTLTIQRTQQEDSAVYLCASSLGLAVAKNIQYFGAGTRLSVL.

V gene TRBV18 combines with J gene TRBJ2-2; D ambiguous. Germline V gene sequence: CDR1 KGHSH, CDR2 LQKENI. Trimming took off 1 base at V and 0 bases at J, with 9 bases between the two ends. The CDR3 runs 16 residues. CDR3 protein: CASSPLRQANTGELFF. In DNA form, the CDR3 reads TGTGCCAGCTCACCACTGAGACAAGCGAACACCGGGGAGCTGTTTTTT.

A word on this clone: A junction boundary mismatches the germline segment, possibly from a read error. The chain employs TRBV6-1 and TRBJ2-5, with D possibly TRBD2 on 6 matching bases. This CDR3 region has 15 residues. The germline gives CDR1 MNHNS, CDR2 SASEGT. The CDR3 DNA is TGTGCCAGCCGTGAGACAGCGGGTTTTGGAGAGACCCAGTACTTC. Translation: CASRETAGFGETQYF.

This chain links TRBV6-1 with TRBJ1-2; TRBD1 matches 7 bases. Germline V lookup: CDR1 MNHNS, CDR2 SASEGT. CDR3 size: 14 residues. After removal of 2 bases from V and 5 bases from J, the junction contained 5 bases not matched to a gene. The CDR3 spells CASSERLRGYGYTF. In DNA, the CDR3 is TGTGCCAGCAGTGAACGTCTCAGGGGGTATGGCTACACCTTC.

The chain's CDR3 is CASSPRGGNYGYTF. The CDR3 nucleotides are TGCGCCAGCAGCCCCCGGGGGGGCAACTATGGCTACACCTTC. The chain combines TRBV5-1 with TRBJ1-2, with D perhaps matching TRBD1 (6 bases). The germline V and J ends were trimmed by 4 bases and 2 bases, with 12 bases remaining between them. CDR1 and CDR2 (germline): SGHRS, YFSETQ. This CDR3 is 14 amino acids long.

This clone is called medium-sized based on its frequency. The chain joins TRBV14 to TRBJ1-1, with D tentatively TRBD1 (5 bases). The V end was cut by 4 bases, the J end by 4 bases, with 13 bases between. The CDR3 runs 14 residues. Germline-derived CDR1 and CDR2 are SGHDN and FVKESK. CDR3 in DNA: TGTGCCAGCAGCCCTAAGGACATCTTCACTGAAGCTTTCTTT. Translated: CASSPKDIFTEAFF.

For this clone: Other DNA sequences in this specimen translate into the identical CDR3. The chain is built from TRBV4-1 and TRBJ2-2; D gene unclear. Trimming cost V 1 base and J 1 base, with 4 bases left between them. The CDR3 covers 14 residues. Germline V gene data show CDR1 as MGHRA and CDR2 as YSYEKL. The chain's CDR3 is CASSQAGNTGELFF. The CDR3 nucleotides read TGCGCCAGCAGCCAAGCAGGGAACACCGGGGAGCTGTTTTTT.

This chain connects TRBV4-1 to TRBJ2-3, with D unresolved. Trimming left V 0 bases short and J 8 bases short, with 12 bases between. The germline V gene has CDR1 MGHRA and CDR2 YSYEKL. The CDR3 contains 14 residues. The CDR3 DNA follows: TGCGCCAGCAGCCAAGATCTGCACCAGGCTACGCAGTATTTT. It translates to CASSQDLHQATQYF.

The V and J genes are TRBV9 and TRBJ2-7, with 12 nucleotides matching TRBD2. The ends lost 4 bases at V and 3 bases at J; junction bases unmatched: 5. The CDR3 is 15 residues long. Germline V gives CDR1 SGDLS, CDR2 YYNGEE. The DNA of the CDR3 is TGTGCCAGCAGCCCCCGGACTAGCGGGATCTACGAGCAGTACTTC. Protein sequence: CASSPRTSGIYEQYF.

The rearrangement uses TRBV19 and TRBJ1-5; 9 nucleotides align to TRBD1. The CDR3 length is 14 residues. Germline assignment: CDR1 LNHDA and CDR2 SQIVND (reference sequence). J gave up 3 bases and V 10 bases, and 7 bases lay outside the gene matches. The chain's CDR3 is CAIKDRGDNQPQHF. For the CDR3, the DNA is TGTGCCATTAAGGACAGGGGAGACAATCAGCCCCAGCATTTT.

This chain connects TRBV6-5 to TRBJ2-7; 11 nucleotides line up with TRBD1. With 2 bases clipped from V and 2 bases from J, the junction kept 5 bases outside the gene matches. The CDR3 sequence is 16 residues long. Per germline, CDR1 MNHEY and CDR2 SVGAGI. The CDR3 sequence: CASSYAGTGGPYEQYF. Written as DNA, the CDR3 is TGTGCCAGCAGTTACGCCGGGACAGGGGGTCCCTACGAGCAGTACTTC.

The gene calls are TRBV28 and TRBJ2-5; D gene ambiguous. CDR3 length: 12 amino acids. Per germline, CDR1 MDHEN and CDR2 SYDVKM. The germline V and J ends were trimmed by 6 bases and 4 bases, with 9 bases remaining between them. The CDR3 sequence: CASRENTETQYF. The CDR3 DNA is TGTGCCAGCAGGGAGAATACAGAGACCCAGTACTTC.

V is TRBV27 and J is TRBJ2-1; the match to TRBD1 covers 10 bases. The CDR3 contains 16 residues. Germline V gives CDR1 MNHEY, CDR2 SMNVEV (reference sequence). The V gene end was trimmed by 6 bases and the J gene end by 5 bases; junction bases not matched to a gene: 10. DNA of the CDR3: TGTGCCAGCAGCCCTCTCGGGACAGGGGCTCACAATGAGCAGTTCTTC. Its translation: CASSPLGTGAHNEQFF.

The chain carries TRBV6-5 and TRBJ2-7; 7 nucleotides align to TRBD2. The V gene end was trimmed by 7 bases and the J gene end by 1 base; junction bases not matched to a gene: 10. This CDR3 contains 15 residues. The germline CDR1 and CDR2 sequences are MNHEY and SVGAGI. The CDR3 spells CASTYDPRGSYEQYF. The DNA of the CDR3 is TGTGCCAGCACCTATGACCCGCGGGGGTCCTACGAGCAGTACTTC.